The 28 T cell receptor beta chains in this list originate from one sample, sequenced in a study of CD4 T cells in relation to SARS-CoV-2 and coronaviruses listed by TCRdb under 2021. The method was the immunoSEQ multiplex PCR assay. What TCRdb holds here is the immuneACCESS table cut down to in-frame rearrangements. Part of the clones is not present; checked against another copy, under half of the missing clones reflect an unresolved V gene, and the others are unexplained. In all, the sample holds around 45,000 clones, and around 80% of those were seen once. The ten largest account for 1.1% to 1.5% of the sample. Their specific antigens are unknown. The sample was naive CD4+ T cells from PBMCs, cultured in vitro. The intended sense of this specimen's cell subset or site label: naive CD4+ T cells isolated by negative enrichment. The source of these receptors is an adult with COVID-19.

In this sample, this clone turned up a few times. This chain links TRBV7-9 with TRBJ2-5; 9 bases align to TRBD1. The trim removed 8 bases at V and 5 bases at J, leaving 9 bases unmatched. Germline V gene lookup returns CDR1 SEHNR and CDR2 FQNEAQ (reference sequence). The CDR3 is 14 amino acids. CDR3 in amino acids: CASADRGKLETQYF. The CDR3 nucleotides read TGTGCCAGCGCAGACAGGGGGAAGTTGGAGACCCAGTACTTC. Filled out from reference TRBV7-9 and TRBJ2-5, the complete variable domain reads DTGVSQNPRHKITKRGQNVTFRCDPISEHNRLYWYRQTLGQGPEFLTYFQNEAQLEKSRLLSDRFSAERPKGSFSTLEIQRTEQGDSAMYLCASADRGKLETQYFGPGTRLLVL.

This clone was observed a handful of times. The rearrangement links TRBV5-1 to TRBJ2-1; possibly TRBD1 for D (7 bases). This CDR3 has 16 amino acids. V lost 3 bases and J lost 2, with 15 bases in between. CDR1 is SGHRS and CDR2 is YFSETQ in the germline V gene. CDR3 sequence reads: CASSSRGVGPYNEQFF. CDR3 nucleotides: TGCGCCAGCAGCTCCAGGGGGGTAGGACCCTACAATGAGCAGTTCTTC.

The V call is TRBV28, the J call TRBJ1-5; D perhaps matches TRBD1 (5 bases). This CDR3 region has 14 residues. Trimming stripped 4 bases from V and 5 bases from J, with 12 bases between. Germline V gene lookup returns CDR1 MDHEN and CDR2 SYDVKM. The CDR3 reads CASSSHVGHQPQHF. DNA for the CDR3: TGTGCCAGCAGTTCCCATGTGGGGCATCAGCCCCAGCATTTT.

This sequence joins TRBV4-1 and TRBJ2-2, with no clear D. V lost 1 base, J lost 8 bases, and 8 bases lay in between. The CDR3 extends over 13 amino acids. Looked up from germline, CDR1 is MGHRA and CDR2 is YSYEKL. The CDR3 coding sequence is TGCGCCAGCAGCCAAGTATTAAAGGGGGAGCTGTTTTTT. Translation gives CASSQVLKGELFF.

This clone came up a few times. This chain links TRBV5-1 with TRBJ2-7; unclear D gene. In germline, CDR1 is SGHRS, CDR2 YFSETQ. This CDR3 has 11 amino acids. V was shortened by 4 bases and J by 3 bases, with 5 bases between the two germline ends. The CDR3 loop is CASSLNYEQYF. The CDR3 nucleotides read TGCGCCAGCAGCCTTAACTACGAGCAGTACTTC.

This clone was seen more than once but under ten times. This chain uses TRBV4-2 with TRBJ1-1; the D gene is possibly TRBD1 (5 bases). This CDR3 comprises 12 residues. Germline lookup yields CDR1 LGHNA and CDR2 YNFKEQ. The V and J ends lost 7 bases and 5 bases respectively, with 11 bases between them. In DNA, the CDR3 is TGTGCCAGCACCAGCGGGGGAACTGAAGCTTTCTTT. Its protein is CASTSGGTEAFF.

The chain carries TRBV7-9 and TRBJ2-3, with a tentative D call TRBD1 (6 bases). CDR1 SEHNR and CDR2 FQNEAQ come from the germline V gene (reference sequence). CDR3 length: 15 residues. V lost 5 bases to trimming and J lost 0 bases, with 12 bases between them. The CDR3 protein is CASSPTTGSTDTQYF. The CDR3 region has the DNA TGTGCCAGCAGCCCCACGACAGGAAGCACAGATACGCAGTATTTT.

This chain links TRBV28 with TRBJ2-3, with a possible D match to TRBD1 (6 bases). The length of the CDR3 is 16 residues. CDR1 is MDHEN, CDR2 SYDVKM, per germline. V was pared by 4 bases and J by 3 bases, with 17 bases between. The CDR3 sequence: CASSSPPGRGTDTQYF. For the CDR3, the DNA is TGTGCCAGCAGTTCTCCCCCCGGCAGGGGTACAGATACGCAGTATTTT.

The J gene is TRBJ2-1, the V gene TRBV2, with TRBD1 matching 7 bases. With V trimmed by 7 bases and J by 10 bases, 7 bases remained unmatched. CDR1 is SNHLY, CDR2 FYNNEI, per germline. This CDR3 has 12 amino acids. CDR3 in amino acids: CASNDRVGEQFF. For the CDR3, the DNA is TGTGCCAGCAACGACAGGGTGGGGGAGCAGTTCTTC.

The rearrangement links TRBV18 to TRBJ2-5; 11 bases are a match to TRBD1. Germline V gives CDR1 KGHSH, CDR2 LQKENI. The CDR3 runs to 17 residues. The J segment lost 3 bases and the V segment lost 3 bases, leaving 9 bases of the junction unmatched. In DNA form, the CDR3 reads TGTGCCAGCTCACCCTGGACAGGGGGCAATGGAGAAGAGACCCAGTACTTC. Encoded protein: CASSPWTGGNGEETQYF.

This rearrangement joins TRBV5-1 to TRBJ2-1; maybe TRBD2 (6 bases). The germline gives CDR1 SGHRS, CDR2 YFSETQ. There are 17 residues in the CDR3. The V gene lost 1 base and the J gene lost 8 bases, with 22 bases spanning the gap. The CDR3 sequence: CASSLMEGPAIWDEQFF. The CDR3 nucleotides read TGCGCCAGCAGCTTGATGGAGGGACCTGCAATTTGGGATGAGCAGTTCTTC.

V gene TRBV9 combines with J gene TRBJ1-1, with D uncertain. Looked up from germline, CDR1 is SGDLS and CDR2 is YYNGEE. The V and J ends lost 4 bases and 0 bases respectively, with 19 bases between them. The CDR3 runs to 17 residues. CDR3 bases: TGTGCCAGCAGCCCCCAAGGAGGGCTCGACATGAACACTGAAGCTTTCTTT. Translation: CASSPQGGLDMNTEAFF.

V usage is TRBV28 and J usage is TRBJ1-1; D unresolved. In germline, CDR1 is MDHEN, CDR2 SYDVKM. Trimming pared 6 bases from V and 0 bases from J, leaving 11 bases between. This CDR3 contains 14 residues. The DNA for the CDR3 is TGTGCCAGCAGCGTGCGGGCTATGAACACTGAAGCTTTCTTT. This sequence encodes CASSVRAMNTEAFF. Using reference TRBV28 and TRBJ1-1 for the parts outside the CDR3, the full variable domain is DVKVTQSSRYLVKRTGEKVFLECVQDMDHENMFWYRQDPGLGLRLIYFSYDVKMKEKGDIPEGYSVSREKKERFSLILESASTNQTSMYLCASSVRAMNTEAFFGQGTRLTVV.

The rearrangement joins TRBV11-2 to TRBJ2-7; possibly TRBD2 for D (6 bases). The CDR3 has 17 residues. CDR1 is SGHAT, CDR2 FQNNGV, per germline. Deletions cut 3 bases from V and 0 bases from J, with 18 bases between. In DNA form, the CDR3 reads TGTGCCAGCAGCTTCGGTCGGCTAGCGAGGAGCTCCTACGAGCAGTACTTC. Translated: CASSFGRLARSSYEQYF.

The chain joins TRBV29-1 to TRBJ1-4; D unresolved. CDR1 is SQVTM and CDR2 is ANQGSEA in the germline V gene. The V end lost 0 bases, the J end lost 8 bases, and 16 bases lay between the germline ends. The CDR3 extends over 15 amino acids. DNA of the CDR3: TGCAGCGTTGAAGATCTTGCCGGGGTTGGAGAAAAACTGTTTTTT. Its protein is CSVEDLAGVGEKLFF. Full variable domain (remainder filled in from reference TRBV29-1 and TRBJ1-4): SAVISQKPSRDICQRGTSLTIQCQVDSQVTMMFWYRQQPGQSLTLIATANQGSEATYESGFVIDKFPISRPNLTFSTLTVSNMSPEDSSIYLCSVEDLAGVGEKLFFGSGTQLSVL.

This clone appeared once. The V gene is TRBV4-2, the J gene TRBJ2-2, with TRBD1 matching 7 bases. In germline, CDR1 is LGHNA, CDR2 YNFKEQ. V lost 2 bases and J lost 0; bases outside the gene matches: 3. This CDR3 spans 16 amino acids. Written as DNA, the CDR3 is TGTGCCAGCAGCCAACTGACAGGGTCGAACACCGGGGAGCTGTTTTTT. Translated, it gives CASSQLTGSNTGELFF.

This clone was counted between two and nine times. This chain uses TRBV5-1 with TRBJ1-1; D remains unclear. V was shortened by 0 bases and J by 4 bases, with 10 bases between the two germline ends. Germline CDR1 reads SGHRS; CDR2 reads YFSETQ. CDR3 size: 14 residues. CDR3 DNA: TGCGCCAGCAGCTTGGGGGTCAGAAGCACTGAAGCTTTCTTT. This sequence encodes CASSLGVRSTEAFF.

The V gene is TRBV7-8, the J gene TRBJ1-2; D is perhaps TRBD1 (5 bases). The CDR3 has 13 amino acids. V lost 7 bases to trimming and J lost 6 bases, with 15 bases between them. Germline V gene data show CDR1 as SGHVS and CDR2 as FQNEAQ. The CDR3 spells CASTQFLGHGYTF. CDR3 nucleotides: TGTGCCAGCACCCAGTTCCTGGGGCATGGCTACACCTTC.

The rearrangement joins TRBV27 to TRBJ2-7, with a weak D call TRBD2 (5 bases). Germline-derived CDR1 and CDR2 are MNHEY and SMNVEV (reference sequence). The ends were cut back, 2 bases at V and 3 bases at J, with 20 bases in the middle. CDR3 length: 17 residues. CDR3 bases: TGTGCCAGCAGTTTAAAGGGTACGGGGAGTAGGAGCTACGAGCAGTACTTC. Its protein is CASSLKGTGSRSYEQYF.

V gene TRBV5-4 combines with J gene TRBJ2-1; 11 nucleotides match TRBD2. Germline assignment: CDR1 SGHNT and CDR2 YYREEE (reference sequence). CDR3 length: 19 residues. With V trimmed by 2 bases and J by 1 base, 11 bases remained unmatched. The CDR3 coding sequence is TGTGCCAGCAGCTTACATCCGGGACTAGCGGTCATATCCTACAATGAGCAGTTCTTC. This encodes CASSLHPGLAVISYNEQFF.

The chain is built from TRBV11-2 and TRBJ2-5; possible D gene TRBD2, 5 bases. Trimming removed 1 base from V and 5 bases from J, with 11 bases in between. CDR3 size: 14 residues. CDR1 and CDR2 (germline): SGHAT, FQNNGV. The CDR3 is CASSLGGSGETQYF. The CDR3 nucleotides are TGTGCCAGCAGCTTAGGAGGGTCGGGGGAGACCCAGTACTTC.

J is TRBJ1-2 and V is TRBV3-1 (or the pseudogene TRBV3-2); D not certain. V lost 0 bases to trimming and J lost 0 bases, with 2 bases between them. The CDR3 is made up of 13 amino acids. Germline V CDR1 and CDR2: LGHDT, YNNKEL (reference sequence). The CDR3 coding sequence is TGTGCCAGCAGCCAAGATGCTAACTATGGCTACACCTTC. Its translation is CASSQDANYGYTF.

V gene TRBV11-3 combines with J gene TRBJ2-1; TRBD2 aligns across 10 bases. Trimming took 5 bases from V and 7 from J; bases not matched to a gene: 11. The CDR3 is 16 amino acids. Germline assignment: CDR1 SGHNT and CDR2 YENEEA. The chain's CDR3 is CASSRRPGLASNEQFF. The CDR3 DNA sequence: TGTGCCAGCAGCCGTAGACCGGGACTAGCGTCTAATGAGCAGTTCTTC.

This sequence joins TRBV6-2 or TRBV6-3 and TRBJ2-5; TRBD2 might be the D (6 bases). V lost 0 bases to trimming and J lost 2 bases, with 13 bases between them. This CDR3 region has 16 residues. The germline gives CDR1 MNHEY, CDR2 SVGEGT. For the CDR3, the DNA is TGTGCCAGCAGTTACTCGAGGTTGCGGGGACAAGAGACCCAGTACTTC. The encoded protein is CASSYSRLRGQETQYF.

DNA of the CDR3: TGTGCCAGCAGTCAAGCCCTGAACACTGAAGCTTTCTTT. As protein: CASSQALNTEAFF. This sequence joins TRBV7-9 and TRBJ1-1; no clear D. The CDR3 sequence is 13 residues long. The V gene's germline CDR1 is SEHNR and CDR2 FQNEAQ (reference sequence). Trimming stripped 6 bases from V and 0 bases from J, with 8 bases between.

A single count supports this clone. The CDR3 protein is CASSLTSGYNEQFF. CDR3 in DNA: TGTGCCAGCAGCCTGACTAGCGGGTACAATGAGCAGTTCTTC. The rearrangement uses TRBV28 and TRBJ2-1, with 10 bases aligning to TRBD2. The CDR3 is 14 residues long. The V and J ends lost 6 bases and 4 bases, in that order; junction bases with no gene match: 3. Germline CDR1 is MDHEN and CDR2 is SYDVKM.

The V call is TRBV10-3, the J call TRBJ1-5, with 10 bases fitting TRBD1. Trimming removed 5 bases from V and 3 bases from J; junction bases left unmatched: 4. Germline assignment: CDR1 ENHRY and CDR2 SYGVKD. This CDR3 has 15 amino acids. CDR3 loop: CAISQGQGNNQPQHF. CDR3 coding DNA: TGTGCCATCAGTCAGGGACAGGGGAACAATCAGCCCCAGCATTTT.

V is TRBV3-1 (or the pseudogene TRBV3-2) and J is TRBJ2-7; D is uncertain. V lost 4 bases to trimming and J lost 2 bases, with 15 bases between them. The CDR3 runs 15 residues. Germline V gene data show CDR1 as LGHDT and CDR2 as YNNKEL (reference sequence). CDR3 protein: CASSPRIFPAYEQYF. CDR3 nucleotides: TGTGCCAGCAGCCCTCGCATCTTTCCTGCCTACGAGCAGTACTTC.